The 22 T cell receptor beta chains listed next were all sequenced from one sample in a study of T cells in Graves' hyperthyroidism and ophthalmopathy. RNA transcripts provided the source from which TCR beta CDR3 regions were amplified. TCR CDR3 underwent first-round RT-PCR with the HTBI primer set. TCRdb reanalysed the multiplex PCR reads using MiXCR and keeps one entry per CDR3 protein. This table holds approximately 380,000 distinct CDR3 sequences, 19% found once. Specimen: blood. The receptors originated from a woman between 18 and 29 years old with Graves' hyperthyroidism.

This clonotype showed up many times. The chain links TRBV2 to TRBJ2-2; D is ambiguous. V lost 1 base to trimming and J lost 4 bases, with 7 bases between them. In germline, CDR1 is SNHLY, CDR2 FYNNEI. The CDR3 extends over 14 amino acids. DNA for the CDR3: TGTGCCAGCAGTGAAGGTCTCCCCACCGGGGAGCTGTTTTTT. Translated: CASSEGLPTGELFF.

The table lists this clonotype with many counts. The chain has TRBV19 and TRBJ1-5; no definite D call. There are 13 residues in the CDR3. Trimming left V 5 bases short and J 3 bases short, with 8 bases between. Germline CDR1 reads LNHDA; CDR2 reads SQIVND (reference sequence). CDR3 nucleotide sequence: TGTGCCAGTAGTTTGCAGACCAATCAGCCCCAGCATTTT. It translates to CASSLQTNQPQHF. Full variable domain (rest looked up from reference TRBV19 and TRBJ1-5): DGGITQSPKYLFRKEGQNVTLSCEQNLNHDAMYWYRQDPGQGLRLIYYSQIVNDFQKGDIAEGYSVSREKKESFPLTVTSAQKNPTAFYLCASSLQTNQPQHFGDGTRLSIL.

Ten or more counts support this clonotype. The rearrangement links TRBV5-1 to TRBJ1-2; perhaps TRBD1 as D (6 bases). CDR3 length: 16 residues. Trimming left V 0 bases short and J 4 bases short, with 16 bases between. Germline CDR1 SGHRS, CDR2 YFSETQ. In DNA form, the CDR3 reads TGCGCCAGCAGCTTGGCTACAGGGAGGATGAGCTATGGCTACACCTTC. This codes for CASSLATGRMSYGYTF.

Only a few counts were recorded for this clonotype. A single base separates this from a much larger clone, so it may be a read error. The chain employs TRBV19 and TRBJ1-1; D not certain. CDR1 is LNHDA and CDR2 is SQIVND in the germline V gene (reference sequence). This CDR3 contains 13 residues. Written as DNA, the CDR3 is TGTGCCAGTAGTATCCGGGTAAACACTGAAGCTTGCTTT. It translates to CASSIRVNTEACF. The full variable domain, in which reference TRBV19 and TRBJ1-1 provide the parts outside the CDR3, is DGGITQSPKYLFRKEGQNVTLSCEQNLNHDAMYWYRQDPGQGLRLIYYSQIVNDFQKGDIAEGYSVSREKKESFPLTVTSAQKNPTAFYLCASSIRVNTEACFGQGTRLTVV.

This clonotype has at least ten counts. The V call is TRBV6-1, the J call TRBJ1-3; D remains unclear. V was shortened by 6 bases and J by 4 bases, with 16 bases between the two germline ends. The CDR3 is 15 residues long. Germline V gene sequence: CDR1 MNHNS, CDR2 SASEGT. CDR3 nucleotides: TGTGCCAGCAGCCGGGTTACAGCGTTCGGAAACACCATATATTTT. As protein: CASSRVTAFGNTIYF.

This clonotype was detected many times. This chain connects TRBV27 to TRBJ2-2; 10 bases are a match to TRBD1. Losses at the gene ends were 7 bases for V and 4 bases for J; bases not matched to a gene: 6. The germline V gene encodes CDR1 MNHEY and CDR2 SMNVEV (reference sequence). The CDR3 has 15 amino acids. The CDR3 protein is CASKRGQGTTGELFF. CDR3 coding DNA: TGTGCCAGCAAGCGGGGACAGGGGACCACCGGGGAGCTGTTTTTT.

In this sample, this clonotype turned up many times. This chain connects TRBV6-1 to TRBJ2-3; no reliable D call. Germline V CDR1 and CDR2: MNHNS, SASEGT. The CDR3 covers 16 residues. V lost 5 bases to trimming and J lost 4 bases, with 19 bases between them. CDR3 in DNA: TGTGCCAGCAGTCAACTACCCCTAATCGGAGCAGATACGCAGTATTTT. Encoded protein: CASSQLPLIGADTQYF.

This clonotype was found many times. The V call is TRBV2, the J call TRBJ2-5; 7 bases map to TRBD2. Germline V lookup: CDR1 SNHLY, CDR2 FYNNEI. J gave up 5 bases and V 6 bases, and 6 bases lay outside the gene matches. The CDR3 runs 13 residues. The CDR3, as DNA: TGTGCCAGCAGGACGGGGGGAGGGGAGACCCAGTACTTC. Translating it yields CASRTGGGETQYF. Full variable domain (missing parts from reference TRBV2 and TRBJ2-5): EPEVTQTPSHQVTQMGQEVILRCVPISNHLYFYWYRQILGQKVEFLVSFYNNEISEKSEIFDDQFSVERPDGSNFTLKIRSTKLEDSAMYFCASRTGGGETQYFGPGTRLLVL.

This clonotype was counted at least ten times. The CDR3: CASSLLSLGGYTF. CDR3 bases: TGTGCCAGCAGTTTATTGTCCCTAGGCGGCTACACCTTC. The chain carries TRBV28 and TRBJ1-2; D call uncertain. V shed 1 base and J shed 8 bases, with 11 bases lying between them. CDR1 MDHEN and CDR2 SYDVKM come from the germline V gene. This CDR3 has 13 amino acids.

There are many counts of this clonotype. V gene TRBV10-3 combines with J gene TRBJ2-5; D is possibly TRBD2 (7 bases). The CDR3 sequence is 18 residues long. Germline CDR1 ENHRY, CDR2 SYGVKD. V was pared by 2 bases and J by 4 bases, with 23 bases between. The CDR3 spells CAISEGRVRGRKGETQYF. Here the CDR3 DNA reads TGTGCCATCAGTGAGGGGAGGGTCCGGGGGCGAAAGGGAGAGACCCAGTACTTC.

This clonotype has a count of ten or more. The chain links TRBV20-1 to TRBJ1-1; D perhaps matches TRBD1 (5 bases). Germline CDR1 is DFQATT and CDR2 is SNEGSKA (reference sequence). The CDR3 is 16 amino acids. V was clipped by 1 base and J by 1 base, with 16 bases between them. For the CDR3, the DNA is TGCAGTGCTAGAGTTTTTGGGGCCTGGGGGAACACTGAAGCTTTCTTT. Translating it yields CSARVFGAWGNTEAFF.

The chain is built from TRBV7-2 and TRBJ2-7; D is perhaps TRBD1 or TRBD2 (5 bases each). The CDR3 is made up of 13 amino acids. V was pared by 5 bases and J by 9 bases, with 17 bases between. From germline, CDR1 is SGHTA and CDR2 FQGNSA. CDR3 residues: CASSPGANRGQYF. The CDR3 DNA reads as TGTGCCAGCAGCCCCGGGGCTAATCGTGGGCAGTACTTC.

V gene TRBV11-2 combines with J gene TRBJ2-7; D gene uncertain. V was clipped by 3 bases and J by 6 bases, with 15 bases between them. The CDR3 runs 14 residues. Germline V gene data show CDR1 as SGHAT and CDR2 as FQNNGV. This CDR3 is CASSFGVGSSEQYF. The CDR3 bases are TGTGCCAGCAGCTTTGGGGTCGGTAGTAGCGAGCAGTACTTC.

V is TRBV2 and J is TRBJ2-2; no reliable D call. This CDR3 has 17 residues. Germline CDR1 SNHLY, CDR2 FYNNEI. V was cut by 3 bases and J by 4 bases, with 18 bases left in between. CDR3 in amino acids: CASSDPTNPRATGELFF. The CDR3 DNA is TGTGCCAGCAGTGATCCCACGAACCCTAGAGCCACCGGGGAGCTGTTTTTT.

CDR3 nucleotide sequence: TGTGCCAGTAGTAATGGGGTGGGAGTGAGGCCCAAAAACATTCAGTACTTC. It translates to CASSNGVGVRPKNIQYF. The V and J genes are TRBV19 and TRBJ2-4; D may be TRBD2 (5 bases). Germline CDR1 LNHDA, CDR2 SQIVND (reference sequence). Trimming took off 4 bases at V and 2 bases at J, with 18 bases between the two ends. This CDR3 is built from 17 residues.

This clonotype was seen ten or more times. The chain uses TRBV7-3 and TRBJ1-5, with unresolved D. This CDR3 has 13 amino acids. V lost 4 bases to trimming and J lost 5 bases, with 9 bases between them. CDR1 is SGHTA and CDR2 is FQGTGA in the germline V gene. CDR3 region: CASSCSCYQPQHF. The CDR3 nucleotides read TGTGCCAGCAGCTGTTCGTGCTATCAGCCCCAGCATTTT.

The chain has TRBV20-1 and TRBJ1-3; D is unresolved. Trimming shortened V by 5 bases and J by 4 bases, and 9 bases separated the two germline ends. Per germline, CDR1 DFQATT and CDR2 SNEGSKA (reference sequence). This CDR3 has 12 amino acids. The CDR3 loop reads CSARQKGNTIYF. CDR3 nucleotides: TGCAGTGCTCGGCAGAAAGGAAACACCATATATTTT.

This clonotype has at least ten counts. The rearrangement uses TRBV6-5 and TRBJ1-2, with 11 bases matching TRBD1. This CDR3 region has 15 residues. J gave up 9 bases and V 2 bases, and 8 bases lay outside the gene matches. Per the germline V gene, CDR1 is MNHEY and CDR2 is SVGAGI. The CDR3 DNA follows: TGTGCCAGCAGTTACCACGGACAGGGGGCTTGGAGCTACACCTTC. Translation gives CASSYHGQGAWSYTF.

This clonotype was counted ten times or more. The rearrangement uses TRBV5-1 and TRBJ2-7; tentative D call: TRBD1 (6 bases). The CDR3 is 16 amino acids. Germline V gives CDR1 SGHRS, CDR2 YFSETQ. V lost 3 bases and J 1 base, leaving 17 bases between the germline ends. Here the CDR3 reads CASSWHKPGQSYEQYF. CDR3 bases: TGCGCCAGCAGCTGGCATAAGCCGGGACAATCCTACGAGCAGTACTTC.

The table lists this clonotype with many counts. This sequence joins TRBV24-1 and TRBJ1-1; D not resolved. The V end lost 3 bases, the J end lost 11 bases, and 15 bases lay between the germline ends. CDR1 and CDR2 (germline): KGHDR, SFDVKD. The CDR3 is 13 amino acids. DNA for the CDR3: TGTGCCACCAGTGATCAGCCTTCGCGGAAGGCTTTCTTT. Translation: CATSDQPSRKAFF.

This clonotype was seen repeatedly, ten times or more. V is TRBV7-8 and J is TRBJ2-7; TRBD2 matches at 9 bases. The CDR3 has 17 amino acids. CDR1 SGHVS and CDR2 FQNEAQ come from the germline V gene. Germline trimming cut 4 bases from V and 6 bases from J; bases unmatched to any gene: 16. The CDR3 reads CASSSPLLAGKGGEQYF. CDR3 nucleotides: TGTGCCAGCAGCTCCCCCCTTCTAGCGGGGAAAGGTGGCGAGCAGTACTTC.

This clonotype was counted at least ten times. The V and J genes are TRBV6-1 and TRBJ2-7, with 10 nucleotides matching TRBD1. Germline-derived CDR1 and CDR2 are MNHNS and SASEGT. The CDR3 runs to 13 residues. J gave up 5 bases and V 6 bases, and 4 bases lay outside the gene matches. CDR3 DNA: TGTGCCAGCAGAACCGGGACAGGGGACGAGCAGTACTTC. Amino acid sequence: CASRTGTGDEQYF.